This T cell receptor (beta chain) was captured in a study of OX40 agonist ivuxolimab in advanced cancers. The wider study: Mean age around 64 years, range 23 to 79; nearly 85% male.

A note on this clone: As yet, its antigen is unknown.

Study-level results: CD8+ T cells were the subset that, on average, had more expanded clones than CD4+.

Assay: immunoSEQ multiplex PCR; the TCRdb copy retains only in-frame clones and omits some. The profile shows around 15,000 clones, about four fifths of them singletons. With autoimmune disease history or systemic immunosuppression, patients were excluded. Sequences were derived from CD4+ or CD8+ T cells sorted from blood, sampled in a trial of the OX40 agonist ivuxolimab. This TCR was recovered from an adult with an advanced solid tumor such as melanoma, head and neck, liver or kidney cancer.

CDR3 bases: TGTGCCAGCAGTTACGGGGAGGCGGGGGGCGAGGATGGCTACACCTTC. It encodes CASSYGEAGGEDGYTF. The V and J genes are TRBV6-5 and TRBJ1-2; the D gene is possibly TRBD1 (6 bases). The CDR3 is made up of 16 amino acids. Germline CDR1 and CDR2: MNHEY and SVGAGI. Trimming shortened V by 2 bases and J by 6 bases, and 19 bases separated the two germline ends.